This section outlines one T cell receptor beta chain sequence together with its context. The antigen this receptor binds is unknown. Base-call qualities are not available, and no considerably larger clone is one nucleotide away. The data derive from a study of Ad26.COV2.S vaccination and SARS-CoV-2 variants (dated by TCRdb to about 2021). For the wider study: Vaccine-arm donors came from COV1001, a multicentre, randomized, double-blind, placebo-controlled phase I-IIa trial of Ad26.COV2.S in healthy adults. Ad26.COV2.S was given intramuscularly at 5x10^10 or 1x10^11 viral particles, as a single shot or as two shots 56 days apart. Sequencing of the TCRbeta repertoire served to evaluate the specificity and breadth of SARS-CoV-2-reactive T cell receptors following Ad26.COV2.S vaccination. Investigators remained blinded to trial group allocation during experiments and outcome assessment. Trial participants were randomized into five groups of five: low-dose or high-dose Ad26.COV2.S given once or twice, or placebo on both occasions. A total of approximately 32 samples were included in the TCR-sequenced set, comprising some 20 Ad26.COV2.S vaccine recipients, 5 placebo recipients and 8 SARS-CoV-2 convalescent individuals.

TCRbeta CDR3 regions were sequenced with the immunoSEQ Assay. After extraction, genomic DNA underwent amplification by bias-controlled multiplex PCR, followed by high-throughput sequencing. The authors' pipeline ran thus. To quantify the absolute abundance of each unique TCRbeta CDR3 region, sequences were collapsed and filtered. T cell fraction was estimated by normalization of TCRbeta template counts to usable DNA, with usable DNA being measured through amplification of reference genes present in all nucleated cells. Repertoire TCRs were annotated as SARS-CoV-2-specific by exact matching of V gene, CDR3 amino acid sequence and J gene to a known reactive TCR set. The reference SARS-CoV-2 TCR set was obtained from MIRA and was filtered for enrichment in COVID-19-positive ImmuneCODE repertoires, whereby public or cross-reactive TCRs were removed. Using the MIRA antigens, annotated TCRs were further analysed by specific ORF or by position within an ORF. Depth was the summed frequency of annotated unique rearrangements, while breadth was defined as annotated unique rearrangements over total unique productive rearrangements. TCR breadth was compared between groups using two-sided Wilcoxon rank-sum tests. The table comes from immuneACCESS by way of TCRdb, which keeps in-frame sequences with V and J called. Part of the clones is missing from these tables; in studies checked, under half for an unresolved V gene and the rest for unknown reasons. V, J and clone size reflect that table, while D and trimming were determined from the DNA. Present in this sample are approximately 300,000 clones, about 85% of which were seen just once. The ten top clones hold approximately 2.2% of the sample.

Interpreted using the paper, the treatment or condition label stands for: roughly 20 received Ad26.COV2.S at low or high dose, single or two shots; a few received placebo; per-sample allocation not given. For vaccine and placebo recipients, the sequenced repertoires came from samples collected on day 63 after the first injection. In Cohort 1b, about two dozen adults aged 18-55 years were enrolled at a single site in Boston, USA, between 29 July and 7 August 2020. Ad26.COV2.S was a replication-incompetent adenovirus type 26 vector that expressed a prefusion-stabilized SARS-CoV-2 spike protein derived from the original Wuhan strain. As encoded in the germline V gene, CDR1 is SQVTM while CDR2 is ANQGSEA. CDR3 length: 12 amino acids, cysteine to phenylalanine. CDR3 DNA is the only sequence kept; it has 36 bases, read in frame from the first base. The junction carries 10 bases between V and J, which are trimmed by 7 bases and 1 base respectively.

Findings and caveats that apply to the study as a whole: The authors noted that total T cell responses may have been underestimated by the TCR breadth and depth analyses. The study lacked the statistical power to compare responses across vaccine doses or regimens. Compared with placebo recipients, Ad26.COV2.S recipients showed higher spike-specific TCR breadth (P = 0.0014). After vaccination, substantial breadth of spike-specific CD8+ and CD4+ T cell responses was reported. Vaccine and placebo recipients had comparable non-spike TCR breadth, which fits with the vaccine containing only spike.

The clonotype originates from a person between 18 and 65 years old who received the Ad26.COV2.S COVID-19 vaccine or a placebo. Recombination joined TRBV29-1 with TRBJ2-5; the D gene assignment is ambiguous. Sequenced here: peripheral blood, sampled in a trial of Ad26.COV2.S vaccine versus placebo. The CDR3 has the sequence CSATEPQETQYF. Here is the DNA: TGCAGCGCCACCGAGCCCCAAGAGACCCAGTACTTC.